The 16 T cell receptor beta chains below come from one sample, sequenced in a study of shared clonotypes between healthy human individuals. The naive CD8 fraction comprised CD45RO-negative cells positively selected for CCR7 and excluded terminally differentiated effector memory CD45RA+ cells. Clones were sequenced by immunoSEQ multiplex PCR, and TCRdb holds only the in-frame ones, with some missing. Seen here are nearly 600,000 clones, 95% observed once, and the top ten hold about 0.11%. The sample was naive CD8+ T cells sorted from blood. The receptors were sampled from a woman in her twenties or thirties in good health.

The V call is TRBV6-1, the J call TRBJ2-7, with TRBD1 matching over 9 bases. V lost 3 bases, J lost 2 bases, and 8 bases stayed unmatched. Germline assignment: CDR1 MNHNS and CDR2 SASEGT. The CDR3 extends over 16 amino acids. CDR3 sequence reads: CASSEYMGQGAYEQYF. CDR3 DNA: TGTGCCAGCAGTGAGTATATGGGACAGGGCGCCTACGAGCAGTACTTC.

The gene calls are TRBV2 and TRBJ1-5, with no clear D. V was clipped by 6 bases and J by 6 bases, with 9 bases between them. The CDR3 is made up of 12 amino acids. Germline loops: CDR1 SNHLY, CDR2 FYNNEI. CDR3 DNA sequence: TGTGCCAGCAGAGTTCATGGTCAGCCCCAGCATTTT. Its protein is CASRVHGQPQHF. The full variable domain, its missing parts supplied by reference TRBV2 and TRBJ1-5, is EPEVTQTPSHQVTQMGQEVILRCVPISNHLYFYWYRQILGQKVEFLVSFYNNEISEKSEIFDDQFSVERPDGSNFTLKIRSTKLEDSAMYFCASRVHGQPQHFGDGTRLSIL.

The chain couples TRBV14 to TRBJ2-1; D is perhaps TRBD1 or TRBD2 (5 bases each). The V and J ends lost 4 bases and 2 bases respectively, with 9 bases between them. The CDR3 consists of 14 residues. Germline loops: CDR1 SGHDN, CDR2 FVKESK. The CDR3 loop reads CASSLGAAYNEQFF. CDR3 nucleotide sequence: TGTGCCAGCAGCCTCGGGGCAGCCTACAATGAGCAGTTCTTC.

The chain joins TRBV4-1 to TRBJ1-2, with D unresolved. V was pared by 4 bases and J by 6 bases, with 12 bases between. This CDR3 comprises 13 residues. Germline V gives CDR1 MGHRA, CDR2 YSYEKL. The CDR3 spells CASSPGSEHGYTF. The DNA for the CDR3 is TGCGCCAGCAGCCCGGGGAGCGAGCATGGCTACACCTTC.

This rearrangement joins TRBV19 to TRBJ2-7; D uncertain. Trimming shortened V by 5 bases and J by 3 bases, and 11 bases separated the two germline ends. Germline V CDR1 and CDR2: LNHDA, SQIVND (reference sequence). The CDR3 contains 13 residues. The CDR3 DNA follows: TGTGCCAGTAGTTTCGCCCTCTTCTACGAGCAGTACTTC. Protein: CASSFALFYEQYF.

The V and J genes are TRBV9 and TRBJ1-1, with D possibly being TRBD1 (5 bases). The V gene's germline CDR1 is SGDLS and CDR2 YYNGEE. Trimming removed 0 bases from V and 4 bases from J, with 13 bases in between. The CDR3 is made up of 15 amino acids. CDR3 DNA: TGTGCCAGCAGCGTAGTTCAGGGTTTCGGCACTGAAGCTTTCTTT. Encoded protein: CASSVVQGFGTEAFF.

The chain uses TRBV15 and TRBJ2-7, with D possibly being TRBD1 (6 bases). V shed 4 bases and J shed 4 bases, with 14 bases lying between them. This CDR3 is built from 14 residues. CDR1 is LNHNV and CDR2 is YYDKDF in the germline V gene (reference sequence). CDR3 sequence (DNA): TGTGCCACCAGCATACAGGGTGGGGAATACGAGCAGTACTTC. Amino acid sequence: CATSIQGGEYEQYF.

The rearrangement joins TRBV4-1 to TRBJ1-4; no clear D gene. CDR1 is MGHRA, CDR2 YSYEKL, per germline. V shed 6 bases and J shed 0 bases, with 8 bases lying between them. CDR3 length: 14 residues. The CDR3 nucleotides read TGCGCCAGCAGAAGCTCCGCAACTAATGAAAAACTGTTTTTT. It yields the protein CASRSSATNEKLFF.

This chain links TRBV7-8 with TRBJ2-1, with 9 bases matching TRBD2. The germline CDR1 and CDR2 sequences are SGHVS and FQNEAQ. V lost 3 bases to trimming and J lost 7 bases; unmatched junction nucleotides: 10. This CDR3 comprises 16 residues. CDR3: CASSFLRAGGDNEQFF. The CDR3 DNA follows: TGTGCCAGCAGCTTCCTTCGAGCGGGAGGCGATAATGAGCAGTTCTTC.

The CDR3 region is CASSLKGTGTYEQYF. The CDR3 bases are TGTGCCAGCAGTTTAAAGGGGACAGGAACCTACGAGCAGTACTTC. The V and J genes are TRBV27 and TRBJ2-5; 8 bases map to TRBD1. TRBJ2-7 explains the end of the DNA better; the J call may be wrong. Germline CDR1 is MNHEY and CDR2 is SMNVEV (reference sequence). The CDR3 sequence is 15 residues long.

V usage is TRBV28 and J usage is TRBJ2-3; 14 nucleotides align to TRBD2. The V and J ends lost 4 bases and 3 bases, in that order; junction bases with no gene match: 6. In germline, CDR1 is MDHEN, CDR2 SYDVKM. The CDR3 runs 17 residues. This CDR3 reads CASSWGTSGSLTDTQYF. The CDR3 DNA reads TGTGCCAGCAGTTGGGGGACTAGCGGGAGTTTAACAGATACGCAGTATTTT.

The gene calls are TRBV27 and TRBJ2-7; D may be TRBD1 (5 bases). CDR3 size: 14 residues. V was shortened by 5 bases and J by 3 bases, with 14 bases between the two germline ends. The germline V gene has CDR1 MNHEY and CDR2 SMNVEV (reference sequence). CDR3 in DNA: TGTGCCAGCAGTCAAAGTGCAGGGAACTACGAGCAGTACTTC. This encodes CASSQSAGNYEQYF.

The V and J genes are TRBV28 and TRBJ1-1, with 7 positions matching TRBD1. The V gene's germline CDR1 is MDHEN and CDR2 SYDVKM. The CDR3 extends over 15 amino acids. The junction had 5 bases not matched to a gene; V was cut back by 4 bases and J by 0 bases. DNA of the CDR3: TGTGCCAGCAGTTCTTGGACAGGACTGAACACTGAAGCTTTCTTT. As protein: CASSSWTGLNTEAFF. The full variable domain, its missing parts supplied by reference TRBV28 and TRBJ1-1, is DVKVTQSSRYLVKRTGEKVFLECVQDMDHENMFWYRQDPGLGLRLIYFSYDVKMKEKGDIPEGYSVSREKKERFSLILESASTNQTSMYLCASSSWTGLNTEAFFGQGTRLTVV.

The chain employs TRBV28 and TRBJ1-5, with TRBD1 as a possible D gene (5 bases). The germline gives CDR1 MDHEN, CDR2 SYDVKM. The V and J ends lost 4 bases and 0 bases respectively, with 13 bases between them. The CDR3 totals 16 residues. DNA of the CDR3: TGTGCCAGCAGTTCCGAACAGGCATATAGCAATCAGCCCCAGCATTTT. This translates into CASSSEQAYSNQPQHF.

A note on this clone: This specimen includes other DNA sequences encoding the same CDR3. J is TRBJ2-2 and V is TRBV27; perhaps TRBD2 as D (5 bases). Germline-derived CDR1 and CDR2 are MNHEY and SMNVEV (reference sequence). Between the trimmed V and J ends, which lost 3 bases and 7 bases, there was a span of 9 bases. There are 13 residues in the CDR3. CDR3 coding DNA: TGTGCCAGCAGTTTTATGGGGAGCGGGGAGCTGTTTTTT. Its translation is CASSFMGSGELFF.

V is TRBV5-6 and J is TRBJ2-5; D call uncertain. V was clipped by 0 bases and J by 7 bases, with 7 bases between them. Germline CDR1 reads SGHDT; CDR2 reads YYEEEE. The CDR3 spans 12 residues. The CDR3 protein is CASSLAGATQYF. The CDR3 DNA sequence: TGTGCCAGCAGCTTGGCTGGAGCGACCCAGTACTTC. The variable domain in full, completed from reference TRBV5-6 and TRBJ2-5, reads DAGVTQSPTHLIKTRGQQVTLRCSPKSGHDTVSWYQQALGQGPQFIFQYYEEEERQRGNFPDRFSGHQFPNYSSELNVNALLLGDSALYLCASSLAGATQYFGPGTRLLVL.